This TCR beta chain was documented in a study of cytomegalovirus exposure and HLA in healthy donors (dated by TCRdb to about 2017). Broadly, across the study: According to an earlier analysis of 450 to 650 of the donors, some 180 million T cells yielded 120 million or so unique TCR beta sequences and approximately 300 Gb of sequence data. An early release covering roughly 580 HLA-typed donors comprised roughly 300 gigabases of sequencing data and tens of millions of unique TCR sequences. The genetic ancestry cluster associated with self-reported Caucasian donors included 81% of the 300 to 400 genotyped donors. The study aimed to test whether cataloging public T cell receptors could reveal signatures of past pathogen exposure. The T cell repertoires of about 700 subjects were profiled by immunosequencing and related to cytomegalovirus serostatus. Along with the roughly 710-subject first cohort, a separate validation cohort of over a hundred different subjects was used. The study combined high-throughput TCR immunosequencing, statistical association of individual TCRs with disease status, and machine learning to predict cytomegalovirus infection status. To study patterns of TCR occurrence, a later analysis re-analyzed previously published TCR beta repertoires from 666 donors and added high-resolution HLA genotyping. Rather than using new phenotypic data, the later analysis identified candidate immune exposures from TCR beta sequences and from how often those sequences occurred across donors. In an earlier analysis of a few hundred of the donors, high-throughput TCR beta sequencing was used to judge whether each TCR beta V gene segment behaved as functional or pseudogenic. Donor age, sex, ethnicity and CMV serostatus were compiled together with the repertoire data. Genome-wide SNP genotypes for about 65% of the 666 donors were used in a later genetic analysis, which treated that subset as a discovery cohort. Every discovery cohort repertoire had been produced on one sequencing platform. Both class I and class II loci were covered by HLA typing, at four-digit resolution. The number of typed donors differed by locus: roughly 629-630 for A, B, C, DRB1 and DQB1; approximately 520 for DQA1; 606 for DPA1; and some 450 for DPB1. Roughly five DR-DQ haplotypes were handled as single units for association and clustering, since linkage in the cohort was strong. Among several hundred genotyped donors of the cohort, an average of approximately 220,000 unique TCR beta nucleotide sequences was sequenced per donor, of which about 19% were non-productive.

Libraries were built with the immunoSEQ multiplex PCR assay. For the multiplex PCR, a mixture combining 60 forward primers for TCR Vbeta segments and 13 reverse primers for TCR Jbeta segments was used. The CDR3 region of rearranged TCR beta genes was amplified from genomic DNA by a multiplex PCR assay. The amplified TCR beta libraries were sequenced on the Illumina HiSeq System as 87-base-pair reads. In the authors' own workflow: In a later analysis, roughly 80 million unique TCR beta chains were counted across the approximately 670 repertoires, and roughly 11 million of these chains were shared by at least two donors. To remove PCR and sequencing errors, raw reads were error-corrected and collapsed into unique sequences using a nearest-neighbor algorithm that merged closely related sequences. CDR3 sequences were aligned to IMGT reference sequences to assign V, D and J gene segments. For a sequence to be retained, a match of at least six nucleotides was required to both a V gene segment and a J gene segment. A rearrangement counted as productive if the CDR3 had no stop codons and remained in frame with V and J, and every other rearrangement counted as non-productive. Following IMGT convention, CDR3 was defined as the stretch from the second conserved V-encoded cysteine to the conserved J-encoded phenylalanine. Sequences without an unambiguous match to a single V gene segment were excluded from the earlier analysis of almost 600 of the donors. In an earlier analysis of a few hundred of the donors, V segments were called functional above 56.7% productive rearrangements and were called segregating when the between-donor standard deviation exceeded 5%. A statistical classification framework was developed to diagnose cytomegalovirus status using the catalog of TCR beta chain sequences. A later analysis assigned V and J genes by comparing TCR nucleotide sequences with IMGT/GENE-DB human TR gene sequences. In a later analysis, CDR3 sequences and most-parsimonious VDJ recombination scenarios were assigned using the TCRdist pipeline. A later analysis defined each TCR beta chain by its CDR3 amino acid sequence plus V-gene family, and excluded reads lacking a unique V-gene family. In a later analysis, 500 to 700 highly shared, low-generation-probability nucleotide sequences were removed to address suspected cross-contamination and a sequencing artifact. A later analysis calculated a clonal expansion index for each public chain from normalized within-repertoire ranks of inferred template counts. In a later analysis, generation probabilities were computed with a VDJ recombination model fitted to out-of-frame rearrangements, and the resulting probabilities were checked against IGoR. Hypergeometric tests were used in a later analysis to score TCR-TCR, TCR-HLA and TCR-CMV co-occurrence, with a repertoire-size bias correction applied to the TCR pairs. In a later analysis, false discovery rates were estimated by permuting HLA or CMV assignments 20 times. A later analysis grouped co-occurring TCRs with DBSCAN, adding TCRdist sequence similarity when clustering within HLA-allele-positive subsets. For co-occurrence clustering, repertoires with fewer than 30,000 or more than 120,000 public chains were excluded, along with roughly 5 repertoires with anomalous nucleotide sharing. Drawn from immuneACCESS, this table holds only the in-frame rearrangements with V and J called that TCRdb kept. Clones are partly lost; checked studies trace under half to an unresolved V gene and leave the rest unexplained. V and J calls and clone size follow that table, whereas D and trimming were derived from the DNA. The sample profile shows under 120,000 clones; 74% of them were found once. Around 2.5% of the sample is taken by the ten largest.

General findings and caveats noted by the study authors: A further reported finding was that TCR beta sequences accurately predicted the HLA-A and HLA-B alleles for most subjects in the first cohort. According to a later analysis, most CMV-associated TCR beta chains appeared to be HLA-restricted, and the HLA associations seemed to be driven largely by CMV exposure. Compared with equally common non-associated chains, HLA-associated TCR beta chains in a later analysis were more clonally expanded and had lower generation probabilities. In vitro tests confirmed that a few of the cytomegalovirus-associated TCR beta chains recognize cytomegalovirus antigens. CMV serostatus was the only immune exposure information available for the cohort. Linkage disequilibrium might explain the correlated functional status among segregating V segments, but an unknown experimental factor could not be excluded. Specific HLA alleles were associated with roughly 17,000 TCR beta sequences at a false discovery rate of 0.05 in a later analysis. In a later analysis, several top co-occurrence clusters were reported to appear linked to parvovirus B19, influenza, CMV and Epstein-Barr virus. Some IMGT-functional V segments, including TRBV6-2 and TRBV6-3, could not be told apart with the 87-base-pair reads, so those segments were excluded. Roughly uniform sequencing depth across donors was assumed in presence/absence analyses, although this assumption may not hold. In a later analysis, TCR association rates were found to vary across HLA loci, with the most associated TCRs seen for DRB1 alleles and the fewest for HLA-C alleles. The sequencing pipeline was judged likely to have produced a cluster of highly shared sequence variants as a technical artifact. The authors suggested that the approach could potentially be extended to other disease states and immunological phenotypes. Cytomegalovirus status was reported to be diagnosed by the classifier with high specificity and sensitivity in both the original and validation cohorts. The study listed 150 to 200 TCR beta chains as associated with cytomegalovirus. The earlier analysis of some 560 of the donors excluded some 15 rarely observed V segments, including chromosome 9 orphons, because counts were too low. This cohort had only TCR beta chains sequenced, and the lack of alpha or paired-chain data limited which features could be detected. In an earlier analysis of 500 to 650 of the donors, most TCR beta V segments appeared in productive rearrangements about 87% or about 30% of the time, broadly matching IMGT annotations. An association between a missense DCLRE1C variant and V-gene and J-gene trimming of TCR beta chains was found in a later genetic analysis and replicated in an independent cohort. Because some donors lacked HLA typing at each locus, the association tests relied only on the typed subset. Most TCR sequences were observed very rarely across donors, whereas some public TCRs were present in many individuals. A later genetic analysis reported fewer N-insertions in productive TCRs among donors in an Asian-associated ancestry cluster than the approximately 700-donor mean. When HLA alleles, especially DR and DQ, strongly co-occurred, TCR associations were difficult to assign to individual alleles.

Reading from cysteine to phenylalanine, the CDR3 counts 15 amino acids. The read is trimmed to its CDR3 DNA, 45 bases read in frame from base 1. CDR1 and CDR2, per the germline V gene, are SGHRS and YFSETQ. V is pruned by 0 bases and J by 1 base, leaving 4 bases of the junction without a gene match. In the case of this clone: Its antigen remains undetermined. No per-base quality is available; no much larger clone lies one base away.

The cohort comprised 670 or so healthy bone marrow donors. All cohort members were sampled while nominally healthy, although unrecorded immune exposures were likely present. The donor was CMV seropositive and belonged to the group of more than 250 seropositive cohort members. A peripheral blood sample was provided by each donor, and peripheral blood mononuclear cells were used for TCR beta sequencing. Genomic DNA was extracted from the blood cell samples with the Qiagen DNeasy Blood Extraction Kit. Sequencing was performed on PBMCs. Recombination linked TRBV5-1 to TRBJ2-7; TRBD2 lines up with 7 middle nucleotides. The receptor's source is a man aged 50 to 59 in good health and CMV-seropositive. At the DNA level, the sequence is TGCGCCAGCAGCTTGGTTGGTAGCGGGTCCTACGAGCAGTACTTC. Translated, it reads CASSLVGSGSYEQYF.